This T cell receptor beta chain was captured in a study of OX40 agonist ivuxolimab in advanced cancers. Study context: Patients with prior anti-PD-1, anti-PD-L1 or anti-CTLA-4 therapy were eligible; approximately 40% had some. Overall study findings and caveats: Part of the nonresponder group also had normalized T-cell clonal expansion that was low. The antigen specificity of the peripheral T cells (those that were expanded) was not determined.

Profiling relied on immunoSEQ multiplex PCR, and the TCRdb table lists in-frame clones only, not all of them. The sample has 75,000 to 80,000 clones; roughly 80% are singletons. This clone was seen just once. Its antigen is not known. This CDR3 region has 15 residues. Trimming cost V 5 bases and J 9 bases; bases outside gene matches: 15. The germline V gene has CDR1 MNHEY and CDR2 SVGAGI. The chain is built from TRBV6-5 and TRBJ2-5; 7 nucleotides align to TRBD2. The sequence was obtained from an adult with an advanced solid tumor such as melanoma, head and neck, liver or kidney cancer. Here the sequenced sample was CD4+ or CD8+ T cells sorted from blood, taken in a trial of the OX40 agonist ivuxolimab. CDR3 region: CASSHSGAGGGAQYF. The CDR3 DNA follows: TGTGCCAGCAGTCACAGCGGGGCCGGCGGTGGAGCCCAGTACTTC.